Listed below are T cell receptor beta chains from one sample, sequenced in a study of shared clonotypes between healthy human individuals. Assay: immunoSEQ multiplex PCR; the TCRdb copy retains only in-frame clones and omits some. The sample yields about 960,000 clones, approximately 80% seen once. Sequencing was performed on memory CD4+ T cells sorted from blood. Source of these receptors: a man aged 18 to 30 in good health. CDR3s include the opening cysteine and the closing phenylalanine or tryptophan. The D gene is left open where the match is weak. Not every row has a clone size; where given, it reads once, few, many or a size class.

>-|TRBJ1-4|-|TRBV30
TGTGCCTGGAGTGGACAGATAAATGAAAAACTGTTTTTT
CAWSGQINEKLFF
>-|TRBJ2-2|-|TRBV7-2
TGTGCCAGCAGCAGACTAGGGTACAGGGGGGGAACCGGGGAGCTGTTTTTT
CASSRLGYRGGTGELFF
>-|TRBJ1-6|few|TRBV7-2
TGTGCCAGCAGCTTAGATAAGGGAGATAATTCACCCCTCCACTTT
CASSLDKGDNSPLHF
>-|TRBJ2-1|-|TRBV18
TGTGCCAGCTCACCCGACGGCCCAACCTACAATGAGCAGTTCTTC
CASSPDGPTYNEQFF
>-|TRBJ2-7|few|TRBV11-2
TGTGCCAGCAGCTTAGGCAGCCTCTACGAGCAGTACTTC
CASSLGSLYEQYF
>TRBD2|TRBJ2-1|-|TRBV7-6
TGTGCCAGCAGCAGACAGCCGGGACTAGCGGTAAATGAGCAGTTCTTC
CASSRQPGLAVNEQFF
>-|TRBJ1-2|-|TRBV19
TGTGCCAGTAGTATAGAGGCTGGCTACACCTTC
CASSIEAGYTF
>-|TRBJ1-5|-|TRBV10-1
TGCGCCAGCAGTGAGGTAGTCGATCAGCCCCAGCATTTT
CASSEVVDQPQHF
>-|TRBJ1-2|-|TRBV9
TGTGCCAGCGGGCAGGCGAACTATGGCTACACCTTC
CASGQANYGYTF
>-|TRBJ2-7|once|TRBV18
TGTGCCAGCTCACCACCGGGGGGCGGGGGACCACCCAAGCTGTACTTC
CASSPPGGGGPPKLYF
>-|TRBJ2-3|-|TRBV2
TGTGCCAGCAGGATAGACTCTCAGCGCGATACGCAGTATTTT
CASRIDSQRDTQYF
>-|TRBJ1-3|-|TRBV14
TGTGCCAGCAGTCTCTCTGGAAACACCATATATTTT
CASSLSGNTIYF
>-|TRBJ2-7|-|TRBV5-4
TGTGCCAGCAGCCTGGACGCGCTATCCTACGAGCAGTACTTC
CASSLDALSYEQYF
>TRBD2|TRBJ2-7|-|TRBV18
TGTGCCAGCTCACCACCGGGGGGGGTGACTGGTTCCTACGAGCAGTACTTC
CASSPPGGVTGSYEQYF
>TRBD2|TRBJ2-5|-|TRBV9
TGTGCCAGCAGCGTAGGTCCCGAGCGGGGGGGACAAGAGACCCAGTACTTC
CASSVGPERGGQETQYF
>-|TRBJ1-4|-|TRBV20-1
TGCAGTGCTAGAGATAAGGGCAAACTGTTTTTT
CSARDKGKLFF
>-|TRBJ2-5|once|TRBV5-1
TGCGCCAGCAGCTTGCAGTTGCAATTGGGGGAGACCCAGTACTTC
CASSLQLQLGETQYF
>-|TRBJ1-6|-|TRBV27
TGTGCCAGCAGTCTACACAAGAATTCACCCCTCCACTTT
CASSLHKNSPLHF
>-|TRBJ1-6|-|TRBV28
TGTGCCAGCACAGGAGGGGGCTCCTATAATTCACCCCTCCACTTT
CASTGGGSYNSPLHF
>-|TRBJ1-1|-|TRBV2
TGTGCCAGCAAAGTCGAAGCGGGCAGCCAGAACACTGAAGCTTTCTTT
CASKVEAGSQNTEAFF
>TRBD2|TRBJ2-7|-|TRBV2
TGTGCCAGCGAACCGGGACTAAATTTATACGAGCAGTACTTC
CASEPGLNLYEQYF
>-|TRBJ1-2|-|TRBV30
TGTGCCTGGAGAAGTCACGGGGACTATGGCTACACCTTC
CAWRSHGDYGYTF
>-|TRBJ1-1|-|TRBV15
TGTGCCACCAGCAGAGAGAGGCGAGCTGAAGCTTTCTTT
CATSRERRAEAFF
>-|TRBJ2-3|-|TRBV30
TGTGCCTGGAGTGTAGGGGGGGGTAGCACAGATACGCAGTATTTT
CAWSVGGGSTDTQYF
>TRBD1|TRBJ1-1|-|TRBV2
TGTGCCAGCATAAGACAGGGGGCGGCGAACACTGAAGCTTTCTTT
CASIRQGAANTEAFF
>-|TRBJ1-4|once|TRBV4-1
TGCGCCAGCAGCCAAGGAGAGGGCAGGGCTAATGAAAAACTGTTTTTT
CASSQGEGRANEKLFF
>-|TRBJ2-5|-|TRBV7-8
TGTGCCAGCGGTGGCCCTGGGTTCCAAGAGACCCAGTACTTC
CASGGPGFQETQYF
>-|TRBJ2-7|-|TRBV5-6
TGTGCCAGCAGTCACCCCGGGACGGATATCTACGAGCAGTACTTC
CASSHPGTDIYEQYF
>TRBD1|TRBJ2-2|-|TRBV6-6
TGTGCCAGCAGCGGACAGGCTAGCACCGGGGAGCTGTTTTTT
CASSGQASTGELFF
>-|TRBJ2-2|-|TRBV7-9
TGTGCCAGCAGCCCCGGCTCGAACACCGGGGAGCTGTTTTTT
CASSPGSNTGELFF
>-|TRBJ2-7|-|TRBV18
TGTGCCAGCTCACCACCCCGGGGGACCTTCCACGAGCAGTACTTC
CASSPPRGTFHEQYF
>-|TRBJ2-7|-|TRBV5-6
TGTGCCAGCAGCTTCAATACGGGACACTCCTACGAGCAGTACTTC
CASSFNTGHSYEQYF
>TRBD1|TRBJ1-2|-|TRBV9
TGTGCCAGCAGCAAAGGACAGGGGAAGCTATATGGCTACACCTTC
CASSKGQGKLYGYTF
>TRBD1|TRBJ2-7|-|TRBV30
TGTGCCTGGAGGGGACAGGGTAAATACGAGCAGTACTTC
CAWRGQGKYEQYF
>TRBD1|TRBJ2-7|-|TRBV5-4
TGTGCCAGCAGCCAAAGGACGGGGACAGCTTCCTACGAGCAGTACTTC
CASSQRTGTASYEQYF
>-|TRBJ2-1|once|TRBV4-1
TGCGCCAGCAGCCGCCTACTAGTTCCTAGGTATGAGCAGTTCTTC
CASSRLLVPRYEQFF
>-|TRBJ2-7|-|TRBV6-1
TGTGCCAGCAGTGAAGGTCAGGCCCTTTACGAGCAGTACTTC
CASSEGQALYEQYF
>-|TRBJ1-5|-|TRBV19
TGTGCCAGTAGTGGAGGGGGAGACAATCAGCCCCAGCATTTT
CASSGGGDNQPQHF
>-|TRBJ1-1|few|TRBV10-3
TGTGCCATCAGTGAGTTTTCACAGGGAACTGAAGCTTTCTTT
CAISEFSQGTEAFF
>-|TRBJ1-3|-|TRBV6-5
TGTGCCAGCAGTCCGATTGCGGGAAACACCATATATTTT
CASSPIAGNTIYF
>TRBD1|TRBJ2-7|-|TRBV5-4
TGTGCCAGCAGCTTGGACAGGGGAGAGCAGTACTTC
CASSLDRGEQYF
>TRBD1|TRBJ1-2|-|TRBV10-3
TGTGCCGTCAGGGGGCTCTTCGACTATGGCTACACCTTC
CAVRGLFDYGYTF
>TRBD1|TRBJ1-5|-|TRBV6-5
TGTGCCAGCAGACCCGGGACAGGGAATCAGCCCCAGCATTTT
CASRPGTGNQPQHF
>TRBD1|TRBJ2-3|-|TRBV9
TGTGCCAGCAGCGTCGGACAGGGATGGAACACAGATACGCAGTATTTT
CASSVGQGWNTDTQYF
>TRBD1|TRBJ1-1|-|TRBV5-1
TGCGCCAGCAGCTTGACAGGGGGCATCACTGAAGCTTTCTTT
CASSLTGGITEAFF